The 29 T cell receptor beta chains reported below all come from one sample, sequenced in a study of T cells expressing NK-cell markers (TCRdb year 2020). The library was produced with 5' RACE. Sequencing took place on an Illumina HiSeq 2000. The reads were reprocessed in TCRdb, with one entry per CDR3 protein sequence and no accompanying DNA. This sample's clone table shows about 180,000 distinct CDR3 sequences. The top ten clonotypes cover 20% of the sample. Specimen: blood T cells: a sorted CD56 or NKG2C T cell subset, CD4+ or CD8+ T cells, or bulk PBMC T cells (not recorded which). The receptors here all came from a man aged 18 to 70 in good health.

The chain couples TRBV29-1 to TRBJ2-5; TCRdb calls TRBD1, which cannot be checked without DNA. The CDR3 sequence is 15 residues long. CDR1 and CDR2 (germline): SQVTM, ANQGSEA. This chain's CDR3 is CSAFPAGDEQETQYF.

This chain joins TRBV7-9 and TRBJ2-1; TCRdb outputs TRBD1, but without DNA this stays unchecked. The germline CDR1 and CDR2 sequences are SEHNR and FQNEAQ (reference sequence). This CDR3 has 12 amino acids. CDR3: CASGGANNEQFF.

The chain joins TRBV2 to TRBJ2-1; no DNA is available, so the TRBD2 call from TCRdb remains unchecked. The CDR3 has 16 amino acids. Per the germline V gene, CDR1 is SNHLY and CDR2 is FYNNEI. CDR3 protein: CASKPLAGPSSNEQFF.

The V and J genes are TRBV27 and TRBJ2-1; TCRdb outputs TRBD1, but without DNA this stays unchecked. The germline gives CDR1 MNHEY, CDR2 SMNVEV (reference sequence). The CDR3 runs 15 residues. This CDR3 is CASSLSRQVINEQFF.

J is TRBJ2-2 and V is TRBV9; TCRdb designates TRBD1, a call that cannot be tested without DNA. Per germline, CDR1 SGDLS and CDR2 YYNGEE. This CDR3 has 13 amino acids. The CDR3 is CASSGTGAGELFF.

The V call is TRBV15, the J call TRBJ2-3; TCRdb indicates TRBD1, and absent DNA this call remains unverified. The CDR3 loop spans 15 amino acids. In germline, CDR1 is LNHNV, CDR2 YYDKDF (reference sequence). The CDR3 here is CATSSRGTTTDTQYF.

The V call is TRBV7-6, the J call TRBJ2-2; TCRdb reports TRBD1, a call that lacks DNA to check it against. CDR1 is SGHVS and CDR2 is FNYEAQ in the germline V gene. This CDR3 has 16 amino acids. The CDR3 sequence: CASSPGGNPNTGELFF.

The CDR3 loop reads CASSPDRGLNSPLHF. The J gene is TRBJ1-6, the V gene TRBV6-1; checking the TCRdb D call of TRBD1 is not possible without DNA. Germline V gives CDR1 MNHNS, CDR2 SASEGT. The CDR3 is made up of 15 amino acids.

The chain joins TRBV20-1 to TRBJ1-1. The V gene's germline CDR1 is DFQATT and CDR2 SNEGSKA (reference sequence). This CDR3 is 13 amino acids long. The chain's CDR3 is CSATDGLDTEAFF.

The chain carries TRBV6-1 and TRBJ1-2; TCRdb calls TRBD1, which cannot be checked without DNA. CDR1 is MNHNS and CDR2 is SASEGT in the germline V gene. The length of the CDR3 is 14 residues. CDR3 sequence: CASISRDGDYGYTF.

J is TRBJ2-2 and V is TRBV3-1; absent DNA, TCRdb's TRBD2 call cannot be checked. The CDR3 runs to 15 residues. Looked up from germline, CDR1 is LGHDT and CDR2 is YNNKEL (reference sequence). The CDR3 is CASSPIAGGTGELFF.

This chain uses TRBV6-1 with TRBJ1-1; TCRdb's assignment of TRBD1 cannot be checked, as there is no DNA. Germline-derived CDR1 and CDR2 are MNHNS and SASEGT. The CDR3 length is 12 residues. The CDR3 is CASRADGNEAFF.

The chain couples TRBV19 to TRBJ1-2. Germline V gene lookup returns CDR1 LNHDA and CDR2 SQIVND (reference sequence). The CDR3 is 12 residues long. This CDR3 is CASSYGVTGYTF.

The CDR3 spells CASSYDDRFTEAFF. The rearrangement uses TRBV6-5 and TRBJ1-1; TCRdb outputs TRBD1, but without DNA this stays unchecked. The germline V gene has CDR1 MNHEY and CDR2 SVGAGI. This CDR3 region has 14 residues.

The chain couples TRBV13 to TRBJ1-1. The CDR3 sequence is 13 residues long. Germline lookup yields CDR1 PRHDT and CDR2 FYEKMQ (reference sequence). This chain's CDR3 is CASSPSLDLEAFF.

The CDR3 here is CASSVSGGSGNQPQHF. The rearrangement links TRBV18 to TRBJ1-5; the TCRdb call, TRBD1, lacks DNA for checking. Germline lookup yields CDR1 KGHSH and CDR2 LQKENI. This CDR3 has 16 amino acids.

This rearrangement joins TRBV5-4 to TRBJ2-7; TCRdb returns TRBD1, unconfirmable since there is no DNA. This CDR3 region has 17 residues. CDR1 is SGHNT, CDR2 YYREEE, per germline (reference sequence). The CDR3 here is CASSPGIPGQAFREQYF.

The CDR3 reads CASSYSTVPGGPTYEQYF. V gene TRBV6-5 combines with J gene TRBJ2-7; TCRdb indicates TRBD1, and absent DNA this call remains unverified. The CDR3 is made up of 18 amino acids. Germline V gives CDR1 MNHEY, CDR2 SVGAGI.

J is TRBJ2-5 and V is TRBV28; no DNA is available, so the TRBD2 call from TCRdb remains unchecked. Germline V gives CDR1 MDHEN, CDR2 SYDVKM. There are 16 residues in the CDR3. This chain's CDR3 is CASSSAGTSNLETQYF.

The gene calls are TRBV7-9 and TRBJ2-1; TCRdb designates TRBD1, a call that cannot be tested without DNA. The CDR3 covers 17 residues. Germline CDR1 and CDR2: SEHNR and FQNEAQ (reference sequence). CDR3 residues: CASSTNSDIYRLNEQFF.

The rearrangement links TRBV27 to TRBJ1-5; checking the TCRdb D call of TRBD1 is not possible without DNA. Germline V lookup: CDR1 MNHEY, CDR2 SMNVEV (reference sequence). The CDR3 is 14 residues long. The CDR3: CASRQGGGNQPQHF.

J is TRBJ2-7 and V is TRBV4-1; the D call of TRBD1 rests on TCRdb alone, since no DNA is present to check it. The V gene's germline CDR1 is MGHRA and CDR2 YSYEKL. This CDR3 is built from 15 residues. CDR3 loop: CASSQYRETSYEQYF.

The CDR3 sequence is CASSLQTNTEAFF. The chain uses TRBV12-3 or TRBV12-4 and TRBJ1-1. CDR3 length equals 13 residues.

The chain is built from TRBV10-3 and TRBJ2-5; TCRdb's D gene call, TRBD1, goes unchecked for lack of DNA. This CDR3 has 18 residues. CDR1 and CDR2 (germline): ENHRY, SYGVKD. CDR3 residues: CAISESPLGGGYQETQYF.

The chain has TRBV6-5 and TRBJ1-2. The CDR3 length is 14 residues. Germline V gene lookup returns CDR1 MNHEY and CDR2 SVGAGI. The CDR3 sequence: CASSSSGSFYGYTF.

CDR3 sequence reads: CASSSGQNNEQFF. The chain has TRBV12-3 or TRBV12-4 and TRBJ2-1; TCRdb's D call, TRBD1, is unchecked because there is no DNA. CDR3 length: 13 residues.

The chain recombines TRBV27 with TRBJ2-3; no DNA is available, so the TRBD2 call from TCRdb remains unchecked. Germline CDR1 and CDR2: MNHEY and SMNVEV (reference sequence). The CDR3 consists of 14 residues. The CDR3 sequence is CASSLTSAVGTQYF.

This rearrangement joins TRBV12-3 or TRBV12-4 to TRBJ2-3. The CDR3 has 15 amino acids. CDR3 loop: CASRYSGASTDTQYF.

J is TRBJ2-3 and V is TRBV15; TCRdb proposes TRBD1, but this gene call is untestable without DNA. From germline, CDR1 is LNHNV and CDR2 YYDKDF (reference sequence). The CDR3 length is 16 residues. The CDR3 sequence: CATSNPLRVSTDTQYF.